This T cell receptor beta chain is from a study of T cell clonotyping in hematopoietic cell transplantation. The study's findings and limits: At the given depth, recipient repertoires were over 97% de novo clonotypes. Without cell sorting, CD4 versus CD8 contributions remain unresolved. Graft donor and pretransplant recipient Inverse Simpson Index values predicted broader posttransplant TCR diversity. Recipient TCR diversity dropped after transplant; expanded clonotypes rose from day 30 to 180.

Data came from immunoSEQ multiplex PCR; TCRdb stores just in-frame clones and leaves some out. Of about 6,800 clones listed, over 95% are singletons. Points on this clone: Its antigen is as yet unknown.

The CDR3 contains 14 residues. The germline CDR1 and CDR2 sequences are LNHDA and SQIVND (reference sequence). V was clipped by 2 bases and J by 2 bases, with 7 bases between them. The source of this sequence is a male patient aged 55 to 69 who had an allogeneic stem cell transplant from a related donor, so the T cells may come from the graft donor. Some clones in this sample may be carry-over from other donors' samples. Here the sequenced sample was PBMCs, taken 30 days after allogeneic stem cell transplant. The chain is built from TRBV19 and TRBJ1-5; unclear D gene. CDR3 protein: CASSISGGNQPQHF. The CDR3 DNA reads as TGTGCCAGTAGTATATCTGGGGGCAATCAGCCCCAGCATTTT. Complete variable domain (other parts from reference TRBV19 and TRBJ1-5): DGGITQSPKYLFRKEGQNVTLSCEQNLNHDAMYWYRQDPGQGLRLIYYSQIVNDFQKGDIAEGYSVSREKKESFPLTVTSAQKNPTAFYLCASSISGGNQPQHFGDGTRLSIL.